This T cell receptor (beta chain) derives from a study of PD-1 blockade in classical Hodgkin lymphoma. Study-level points and caveats: CD4+ TCR diversity climbed significantly by C4D1, unlike CD8+ TCR diversity. Diversity similar to that of newly diagnosed patients was seen at baseline in complete responders.

Sequenced by immunoSEQ multiplex PCR; TCRdb stores in-frame clones only, minus some. The data hold roughly 9,000 clones, with about four fifths observed a single time. J lost 0 bases, V lost 3 bases, and 1 base had no gene match. The CDR3 length is 15 residues. Per the germline V gene, CDR1 is SGHVS and CDR2 is FNYEAQ. Every single patient, without exception, relapsed after autologous stem cell transplantation, and brentuximab vedotin exposure varied. Negative selection with magnetic separation was used to purify CD4+ T cells from thawed PBMCs. Best response was recorded as complete response, partial response or progressive disease. Of note for this clone: Antigen specificity is unknown.

The material sequenced was CD4+ T cells from blood, taken at baseline. The rearrangement joins TRBV7-6 to TRBJ2-7; 11 nucleotides line up with TRBD1. This receptor was taken from a human donor with classical Hodgkin lymphoma. CDR3 loop: CASSLGTGGSYEQYF. DNA of the CDR3: TGTGCCAGCAGCTTGGGGACAGGGGGCTCCTACGAGCAGTACTTC.